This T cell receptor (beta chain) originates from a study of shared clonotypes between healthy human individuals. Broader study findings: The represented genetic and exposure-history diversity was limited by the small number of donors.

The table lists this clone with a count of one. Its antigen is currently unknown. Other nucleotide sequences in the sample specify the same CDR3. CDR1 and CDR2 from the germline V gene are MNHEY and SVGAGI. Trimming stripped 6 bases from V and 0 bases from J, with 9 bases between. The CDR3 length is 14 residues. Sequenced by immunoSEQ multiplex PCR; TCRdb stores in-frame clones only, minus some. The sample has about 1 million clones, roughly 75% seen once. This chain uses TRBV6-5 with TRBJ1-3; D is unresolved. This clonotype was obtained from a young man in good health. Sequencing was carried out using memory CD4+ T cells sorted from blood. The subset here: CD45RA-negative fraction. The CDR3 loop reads CASSPGYSGNTIYF. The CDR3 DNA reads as TGTGCCAGCAGCCCCGGGTACTCTGGAAACACCATATATTTT.